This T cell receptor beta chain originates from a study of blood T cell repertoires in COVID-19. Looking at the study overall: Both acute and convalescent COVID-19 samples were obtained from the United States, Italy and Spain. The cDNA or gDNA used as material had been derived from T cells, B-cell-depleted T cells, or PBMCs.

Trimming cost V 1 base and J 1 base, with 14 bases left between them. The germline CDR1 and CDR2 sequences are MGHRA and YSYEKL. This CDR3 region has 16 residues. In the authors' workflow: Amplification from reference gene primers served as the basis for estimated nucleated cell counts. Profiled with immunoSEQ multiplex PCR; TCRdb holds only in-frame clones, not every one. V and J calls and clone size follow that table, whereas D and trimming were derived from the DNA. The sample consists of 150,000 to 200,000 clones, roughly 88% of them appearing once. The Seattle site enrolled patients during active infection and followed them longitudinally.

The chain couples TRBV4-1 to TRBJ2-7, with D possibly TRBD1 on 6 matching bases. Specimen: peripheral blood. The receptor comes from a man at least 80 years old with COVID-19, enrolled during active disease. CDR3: CASSQGQGKQSYEQYF. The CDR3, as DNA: TGCGCCAGCAGCCAAGGCCAGGGGAAGCAGTCCTACGAGCAGTACTTC.